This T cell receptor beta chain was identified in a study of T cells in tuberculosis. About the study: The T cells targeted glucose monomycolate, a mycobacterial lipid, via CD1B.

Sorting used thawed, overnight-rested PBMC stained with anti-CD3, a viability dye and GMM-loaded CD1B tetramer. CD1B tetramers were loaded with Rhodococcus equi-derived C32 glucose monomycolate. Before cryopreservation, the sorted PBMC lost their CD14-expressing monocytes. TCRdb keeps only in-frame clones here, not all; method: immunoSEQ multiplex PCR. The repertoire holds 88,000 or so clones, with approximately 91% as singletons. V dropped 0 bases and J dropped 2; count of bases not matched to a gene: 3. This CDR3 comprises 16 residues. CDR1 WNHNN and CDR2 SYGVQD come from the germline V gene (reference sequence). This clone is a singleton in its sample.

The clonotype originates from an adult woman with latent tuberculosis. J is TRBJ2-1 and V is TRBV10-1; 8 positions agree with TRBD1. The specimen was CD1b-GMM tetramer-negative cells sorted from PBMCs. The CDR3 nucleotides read TGCGCCAGCAGTGAGTCTGACAGGGGCCCCTACAATGAGCAGTTCTTC. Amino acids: CASSESDRGPYNEQFF.